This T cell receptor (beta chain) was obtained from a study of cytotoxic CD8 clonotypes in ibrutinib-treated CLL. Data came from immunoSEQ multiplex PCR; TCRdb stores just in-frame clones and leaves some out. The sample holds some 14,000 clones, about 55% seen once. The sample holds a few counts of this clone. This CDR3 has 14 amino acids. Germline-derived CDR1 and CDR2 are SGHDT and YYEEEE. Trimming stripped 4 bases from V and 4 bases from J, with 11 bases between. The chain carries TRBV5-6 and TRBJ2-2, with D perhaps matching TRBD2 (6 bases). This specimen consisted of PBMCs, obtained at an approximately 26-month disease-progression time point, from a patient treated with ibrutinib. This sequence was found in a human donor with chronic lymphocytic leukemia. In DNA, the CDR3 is TGTGCCAGCAGCCTTGGGGGGATCACCGGGGAGCTGTTTTTT. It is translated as CASSLGGITGELFF.